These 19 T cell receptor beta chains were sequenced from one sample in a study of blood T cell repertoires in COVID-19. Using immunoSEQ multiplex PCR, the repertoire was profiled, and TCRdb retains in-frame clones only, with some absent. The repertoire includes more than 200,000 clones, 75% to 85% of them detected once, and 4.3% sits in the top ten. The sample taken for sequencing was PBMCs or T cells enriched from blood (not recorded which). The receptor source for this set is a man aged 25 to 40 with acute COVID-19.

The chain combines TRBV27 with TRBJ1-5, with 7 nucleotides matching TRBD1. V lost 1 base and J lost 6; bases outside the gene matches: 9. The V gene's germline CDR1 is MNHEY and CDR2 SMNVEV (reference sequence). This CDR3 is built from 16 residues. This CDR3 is CASSLYNRGVGQPQHF. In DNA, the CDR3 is TGTGCCAGCAGTTTATACAACAGGGGAGTGGGTCAGCCCCAGCATTTT.

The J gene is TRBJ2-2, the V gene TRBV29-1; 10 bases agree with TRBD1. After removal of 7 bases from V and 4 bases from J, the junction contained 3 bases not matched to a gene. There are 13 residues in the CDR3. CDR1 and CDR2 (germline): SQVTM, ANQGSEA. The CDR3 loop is CSARTGGTGELFF. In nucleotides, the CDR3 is TGCAGCGCCCGGACAGGGGGCACCGGGGAGCTGTTTTTT.

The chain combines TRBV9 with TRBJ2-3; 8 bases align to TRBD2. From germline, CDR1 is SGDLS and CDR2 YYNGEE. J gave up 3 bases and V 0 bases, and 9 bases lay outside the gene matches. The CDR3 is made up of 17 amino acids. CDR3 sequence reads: CASSVAGGQWGTDTQYF. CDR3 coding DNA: TGTGCCAGCAGCGTAGCGGGGGGGCAATGGGGGACAGATACGCAGTATTTT.

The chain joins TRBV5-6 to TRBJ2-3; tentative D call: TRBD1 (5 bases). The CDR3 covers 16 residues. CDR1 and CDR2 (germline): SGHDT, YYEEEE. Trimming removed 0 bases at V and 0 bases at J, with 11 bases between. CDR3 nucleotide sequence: TGTGCCAGCAGCTTGGAAGGGGCTTCTAGCACAGATACGCAGTATTTT. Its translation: CASSLEGASSTDTQYF.

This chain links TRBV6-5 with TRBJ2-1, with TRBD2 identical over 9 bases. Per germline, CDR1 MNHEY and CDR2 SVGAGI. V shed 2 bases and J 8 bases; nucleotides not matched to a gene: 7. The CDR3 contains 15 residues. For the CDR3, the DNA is TGTGCCAGCAGTTACGGCGGGGGGGCTATTTATGAGCAGTTCTTC. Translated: CASSYGGGAIYEQFF.

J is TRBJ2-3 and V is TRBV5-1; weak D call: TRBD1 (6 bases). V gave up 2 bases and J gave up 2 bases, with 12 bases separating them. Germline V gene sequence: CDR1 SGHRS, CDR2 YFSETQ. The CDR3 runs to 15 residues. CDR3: CASSLTGYDTDTQYF. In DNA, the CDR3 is TGCGCCAGCAGCTTAACAGGGTATGACACAGATACGCAGTATTTT.

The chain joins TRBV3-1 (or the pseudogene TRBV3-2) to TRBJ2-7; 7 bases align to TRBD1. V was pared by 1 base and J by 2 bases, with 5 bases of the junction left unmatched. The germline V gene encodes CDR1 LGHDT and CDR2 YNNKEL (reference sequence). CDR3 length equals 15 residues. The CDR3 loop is CASSQVPQGPYEQYF. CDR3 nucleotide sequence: TGTGCCAGCAGCCAAGTACCACAGGGGCCCTACGAGCAGTACTTC.

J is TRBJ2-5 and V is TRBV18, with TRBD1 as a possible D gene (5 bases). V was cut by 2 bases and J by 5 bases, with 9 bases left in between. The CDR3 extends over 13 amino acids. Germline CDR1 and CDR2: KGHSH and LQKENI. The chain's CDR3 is CASSPKGLETQYF. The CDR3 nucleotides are TGTGCCAGCTCACCAAAGGGGTTGGAGACCCAGTACTTC.

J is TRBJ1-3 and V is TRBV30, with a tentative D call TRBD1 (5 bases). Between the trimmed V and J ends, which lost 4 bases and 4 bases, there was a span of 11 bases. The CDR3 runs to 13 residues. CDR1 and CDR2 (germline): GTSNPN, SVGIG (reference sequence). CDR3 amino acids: CAWTQVAGNTIYF. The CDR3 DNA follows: TGTGCCTGGACACAGGTCGCAGGAAACACCATATATTTT.

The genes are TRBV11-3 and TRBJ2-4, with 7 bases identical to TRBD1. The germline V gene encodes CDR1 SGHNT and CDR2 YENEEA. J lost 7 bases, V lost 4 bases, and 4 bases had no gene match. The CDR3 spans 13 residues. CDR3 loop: CASSSSQGNIQYF. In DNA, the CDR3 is TGTGCCAGCAGCTCGTCACAGGGGAACATTCAGTACTTC. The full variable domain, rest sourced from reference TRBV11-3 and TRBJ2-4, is EAGVVQSPRYKIIEKKQPVAFWCNPISGHNTLYWYLQNLGQGPELLIRYENEEAVDDSQLPKDRFSAERLKGVDSTLKIQPAELGDSAVYLCASSSSQGNIQYFGAGTRLSVL.

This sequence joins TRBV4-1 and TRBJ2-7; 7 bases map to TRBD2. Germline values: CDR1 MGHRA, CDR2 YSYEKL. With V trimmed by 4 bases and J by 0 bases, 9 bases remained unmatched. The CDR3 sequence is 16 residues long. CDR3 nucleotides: TGCGCCAGCAGCCGAGAGCGGGGAGCAAACTCCTACGAGCAGTACTTC. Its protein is CASSRERGANSYEQYF.

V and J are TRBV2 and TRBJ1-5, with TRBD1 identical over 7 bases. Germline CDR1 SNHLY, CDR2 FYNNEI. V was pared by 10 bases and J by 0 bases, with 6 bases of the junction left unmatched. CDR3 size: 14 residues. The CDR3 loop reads CATGQDYSNQPQHF. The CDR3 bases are TGTGCCACCGGACAGGACTATAGCAATCAGCCCCAGCATTTT.

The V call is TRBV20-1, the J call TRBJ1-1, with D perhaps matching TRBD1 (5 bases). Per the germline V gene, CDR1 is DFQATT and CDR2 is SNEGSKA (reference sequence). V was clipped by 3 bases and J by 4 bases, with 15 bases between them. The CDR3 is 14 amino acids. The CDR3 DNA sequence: TGCAGTGCTAGTCAGTTTTTCGGGGGCACTGAAGCTTTCTTT. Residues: CSASQFFGGTEAFF.

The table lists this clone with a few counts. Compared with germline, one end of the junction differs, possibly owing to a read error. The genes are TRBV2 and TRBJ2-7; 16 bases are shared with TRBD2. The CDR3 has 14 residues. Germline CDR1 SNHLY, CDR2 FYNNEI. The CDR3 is CASSEGTGLAGGSF. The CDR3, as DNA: TGTGCCAGCAGTGAAGGGACGGGACTAGCGGGGGGGTCCTTC.

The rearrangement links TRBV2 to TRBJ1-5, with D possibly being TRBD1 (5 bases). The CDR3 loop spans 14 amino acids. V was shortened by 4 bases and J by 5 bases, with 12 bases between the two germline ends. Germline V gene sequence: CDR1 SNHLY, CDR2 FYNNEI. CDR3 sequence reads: CASSAQGMYQPQHF. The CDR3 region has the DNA TGTGCCAGCAGTGCGCAGGGTATGTATCAGCCCCAGCATTTT.

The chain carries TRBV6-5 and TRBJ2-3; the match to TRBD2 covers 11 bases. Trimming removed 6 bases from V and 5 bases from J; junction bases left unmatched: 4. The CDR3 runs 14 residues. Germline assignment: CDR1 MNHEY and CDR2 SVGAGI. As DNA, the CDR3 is TGTGCCAGCAGAACTAGCGGGGGAGGAGATACGCAGTATTTT. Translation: CASRTSGGGDTQYF.

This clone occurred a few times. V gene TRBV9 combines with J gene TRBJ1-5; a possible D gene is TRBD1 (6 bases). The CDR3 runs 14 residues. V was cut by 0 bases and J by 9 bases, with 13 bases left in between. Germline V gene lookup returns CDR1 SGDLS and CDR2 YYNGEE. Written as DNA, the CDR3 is TGTGCCAGCAGCGTAGGGGCAGGGGATGGGCCCCAGCATTTT. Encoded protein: CASSVGAGDGPQHF.

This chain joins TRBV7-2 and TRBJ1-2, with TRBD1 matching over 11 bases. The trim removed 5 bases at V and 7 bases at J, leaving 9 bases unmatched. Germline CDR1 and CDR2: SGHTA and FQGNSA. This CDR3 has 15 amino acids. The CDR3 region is CASSPGDRGARGYTF. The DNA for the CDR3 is TGTGCCAGCAGCCCTGGGGACAGGGGGGCACGTGGCTACACCTTC.

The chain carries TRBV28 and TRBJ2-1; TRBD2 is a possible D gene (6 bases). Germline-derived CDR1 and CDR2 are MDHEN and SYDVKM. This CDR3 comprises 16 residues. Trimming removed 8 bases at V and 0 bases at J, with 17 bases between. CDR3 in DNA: TGTGCCAGCCCCCCCTCGGAGGGGACCTCCTACAATGAGCAGTTCTTC. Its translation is CASPPSEGTSYNEQFF. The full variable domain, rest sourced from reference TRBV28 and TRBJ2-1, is DVKVTQSSRYLVKRTGEKVFLECVQDMDHENMFWYRQDPGLGLRLIYFSYDVKMKEKGDIPEGYSVSREKKERFSLILESASTNQTSMYLCASPPSEGTSYNEQFFGPGTRLTVL.